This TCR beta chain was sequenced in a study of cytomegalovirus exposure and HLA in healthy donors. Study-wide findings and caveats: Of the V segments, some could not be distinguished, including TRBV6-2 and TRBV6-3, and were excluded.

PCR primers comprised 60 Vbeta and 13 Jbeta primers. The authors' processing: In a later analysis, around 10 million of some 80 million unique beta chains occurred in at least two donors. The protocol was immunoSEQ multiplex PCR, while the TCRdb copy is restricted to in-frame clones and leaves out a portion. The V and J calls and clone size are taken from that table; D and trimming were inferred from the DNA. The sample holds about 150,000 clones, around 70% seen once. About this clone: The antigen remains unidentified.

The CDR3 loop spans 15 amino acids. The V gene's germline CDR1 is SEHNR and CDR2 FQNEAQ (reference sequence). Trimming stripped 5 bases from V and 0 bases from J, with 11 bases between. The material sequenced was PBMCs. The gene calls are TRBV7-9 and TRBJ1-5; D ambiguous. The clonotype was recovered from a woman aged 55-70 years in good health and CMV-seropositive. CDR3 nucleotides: TGTGCCAGCAGCCCGCTTGGAGATAGCAATCAGCCCCAGCATTTT. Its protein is CASSPLGDSNQPQHF.